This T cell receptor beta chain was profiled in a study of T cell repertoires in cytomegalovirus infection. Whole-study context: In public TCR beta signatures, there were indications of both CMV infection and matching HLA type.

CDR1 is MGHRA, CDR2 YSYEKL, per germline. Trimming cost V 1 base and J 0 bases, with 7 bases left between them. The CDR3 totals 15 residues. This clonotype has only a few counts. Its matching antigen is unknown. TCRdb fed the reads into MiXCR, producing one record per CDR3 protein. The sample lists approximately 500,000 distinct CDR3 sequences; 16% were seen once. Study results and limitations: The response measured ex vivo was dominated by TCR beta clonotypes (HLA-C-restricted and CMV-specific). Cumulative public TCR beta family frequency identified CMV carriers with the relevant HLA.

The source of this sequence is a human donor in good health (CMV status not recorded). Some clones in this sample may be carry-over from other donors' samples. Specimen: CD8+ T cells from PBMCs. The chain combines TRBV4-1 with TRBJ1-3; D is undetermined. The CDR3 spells CASSQAPGSGNTIYF. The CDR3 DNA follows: TGCGCCAGCAGCCAAGCCCCAGGCTCTGGAAACACCATATATTTT.